This T cell receptor beta chain stems from a study of identifying expanded T cells in peripheral blood. CDR3 length equals 15 residues. The J segment lost 7 bases and the V segment lost 1 base, leaving 5 bases of the junction unmatched. Germline loops: CDR1 SGHVS, CDR2 FQNEAQ. Sequenced by immunoSEQ multiplex PCR; TCRdb stores in-frame clones only, minus some. Here the sample spans some 76,000 clones, about nine tenths being singletons. The specimen was blood. This receptor was taken from a person between 18 and 75 years old in good health. The genes are TRBV7-8 and TRBJ2-7, with 12 bases lining up with TRBD2. CDR3 in amino acids: CASSLGLAGGREQYF. The DNA for the CDR3 is TGTGCCAGCAGCTTAGGGCTAGCGGGGGGGCGGGAGCAGTACTTC.